The source of this TCR beta chain is a study of T cell responses to AZD1222 COVID-19 vaccine. Regarding the study as a whole: Within unmutated variant regions lay the reported targets of nearly half of spike-specific TCRs.

In the case of this clone: What it binds is unknown.

Sequenced by immunoSEQ multiplex PCR; TCRdb stores in-frame clones only, minus some. This table has about 150,000 clones, roughly 92% appearing once. From germline, CDR1 is SEHNR and CDR2 FQNEAQ (reference sequence). V trimming: 5 bases; J trimming: 4 bases; junction bases outside the gene matches: 4. This CDR3 region has 13 residues. The sequencing here drew on peripheral blood, taken on day 0 of AZD1222 vaccination. The V gene is TRBV7-9, the J gene TRBJ1-2; 7 bases are shared with TRBD1. This TCR was recovered from an adult in good health. DNA for the CDR3: TGTGCCAGCAGCACAGGGACAGTCTATGGCTACACCTTC. Protein: CASSTGTVYGYTF.